These T cell receptor beta chains were read from a single sample in a study of cytomegalovirus exposure and HLA in healthy donors. The table came from immunoSEQ multiplex PCR; TCRdb's copy has only in-frame clones and leaves some out. The sample has about 79,000 clones; roughly 93% are singletons. Sequencing was done on a sample of PBMCs. These receptors were collected from a woman aged 25-40 years in good health and CMV-seronegative. Each CDR3 is given with its conserved first and last residue. The order of the fields is V gene, CDR3 length, D gene, J gene, clone size, CDR3 DNA, CDR3 protein. A D gene is named only where the DNA matches it firmly. Where a row states a size, it is once, few, many or the class of an expanded clone; other rows omit it.

V: TRBV28; length: 17; D: TRBD1; J: TRBJ2-3; size: -; DNA: TGTGCCAGCAGTTTATATGGACAGGGGGCAGGCACAGATACGCAGTATTTT; CDR3: CASSLYGQGAGTDTQYF
V: TRBV28; length: 17; D: -; J: TRBJ1-4; size: few; DNA: TGTGCCAGCAGTTTTAATACATACACGGCGGAGTTTGAAAAACTGTTTTTT; CDR3: CASSFNTYTAEFEKLFF
V: TRBV7-9; length: 14; D: -; J: TRBJ1-2; size: -; DNA: TGTGCCAGCAGCTTAGACCAGGGACTGGAGGGCTACACCTTC; CDR3: CASSLDQGLEGYTF
V: TRBV7-9; length: 14; D: TRBD1; J: TRBJ2-7; size: -; DNA: TGTGCCAGCAGCTGGGGACAGAGAGTTTACGAGCAGTACTTC; CDR3: CASSWGQRVYEQYF
V: TRBV19; length: 15; D: -; J: TRBJ1-1; size: -; DNA: TGTGCCAGTAGTATAGAAGACATAATGAACACTGAAGCTTTCTTT; CDR3: CASSIEDIMNTEAFF
V: TRBV19; length: 17; D: TRBD1; J: TRBJ1-5; size: -; DNA: TGTGCCAGTATAGGGGGACAGGGGGCGGCTGTCAATCAGCCCCAGCATTTT; CDR3: CASIGGQGAAVNQPQHF
V: TRBV6-5; length: 15; D: TRBD2; J: TRBJ2-3; size: -; DNA: TGTGCCAGCAGTACTCTAGCGGGCCTTCCAGATACGCAGTATTTT; CDR3: CASSTLAGLPDTQYF
V: TRBV10-2; length: 14; D: TRBD1; J: TRBJ1-1; size: -; DNA: TGCGCCAGCAGCCCATACAGGGGGATGACTGAAGCTTTCTTT; CDR3: CASSPYRGMTEAFF
V: TRBV27; length: 15; D: -; J: TRBJ2-1; size: -; DNA: TGTGCCAGCAGTTTATTAGGGGCGGGGTACAATGAGCAGTTCTTC; CDR3: CASSLLGAGYNEQFF
V: TRBV19; length: 15; D: -; J: TRBJ1-1; size: -; DNA: TGTGCCAGTAGTATTGGTTGGGGAGTAAGGACTGAAGCTTTCTTT; CDR3: CASSIGWGVRTEAFF
V: TRBV9; length: 15; D: -; J: TRBJ2-3; size: -; DNA: TGTGCCAGCAGCACGAGGGCAGGAGCCGCAGATACGCAGTATTTT; CDR3: CASSTRAGAADTQYF
V: TRBV9; length: 15; D: TRBD1; J: TRBJ1-4; size: -; DNA: TGTGCCAGCAGCGTAGAACAGGGGGCTCGTGAAAAACTGTTTTTT; CDR3: CASSVEQGAREKLFF
V: TRBV9; length: 22; D: TRBD2; J: TRBJ2-2; size: -; DNA: TGTGCCAGCAGCCCCACCTCGGGGGGGTGGTCCAGCGGGGGGATTAACACCGGGGAGCTGTTTTTT; CDR3: CASSPTSGGWSSGGINTGELFF
V: TRBV18; length: 15; D: -; J: TRBJ2-2; size: -; DNA: TGTGCCAGCTCACCGGGGTTCGGGGACACCGGGGAGCTGTTTTTT; CDR3: CASSPGFGDTGELFF
V: TRBV19; length: 13; D: -; J: TRBJ1-5; size: -; DNA: TGTGCCAGTAGGGACAGTAGCAATCAGCCCCAGCATTTT; CDR3: CASRDSSNQPQHF
V: TRBV19; length: 13; D: TRBD2; J: TRBJ2-2; size: -; DNA: TGTGCCAGTAGTAGACTAGCAAGCGGGGAGCTGTTTTTT; CDR3: CASSRLASGELFF
V: TRBV5-6; length: 15; D: -; J: TRBJ1-1; size: -; DNA: TGTGCCAGCAGCTTGCCCACATCACTGAACACTGAAGCTTTCTTT; CDR3: CASSLPTSLNTEAFF
V: TRBV6-1; length: 13; D: -; J: TRBJ2-7; size: -; DNA: TGTGCCAGCAGGAGACGGGAGCCTACGAGGCAGTACTTC; CDR3: CASRRREPTRQYF
V: TRBV15; length: 17; D: TRBD1; J: TRBJ1-4; size: -; DNA: TGTGCCACCAGCGGCGGACAGGGGGCTTCGTCTAATGAAAAACTGTTTTTT; CDR3: CATSGGQGASSNEKLFF
V: TRBV5-6; length: 16; D: TRBD1; J: TRBJ1-4; size: -; DNA: TGTGCCAGCAGCAAGCCTTCCCGGGACAGGGTTGAAAAACTGTTTTTT; CDR3: CASSKPSRDRVEKLFF
V: TRBV6-5; length: 14; D: TRBD1; J: TRBJ1-2; size: -; DNA: TGTGCCAGCGTAGCCCTCGACAGGGGCACTGGCTACACCTTC; CDR3: CASVALDRGTGYTF
V: TRBV11-2; length: 15; D: TRBD1; J: TRBJ2-3; size: -; DNA: TGTGCCAGCAGCTTAGAGGGACAGGGGCGAGATACGCAGTATTTT; CDR3: CASSLEGQGRDTQYF
V: TRBV5-5; length: 12; D: -; J: TRBJ2-7; size: -; DNA: TGTGCCAGCAGCTTGACAGTCTACGAGCAGTACTTC; CDR3: CASSLTVYEQYF
V: TRBV6-1; length: 15; D: -; J: TRBJ1-6; size: -; DNA: TGTGCCAGCAGTGAAGCCGCAGGGCGTAATTCACCCCTCCACTTT; CDR3: CASSEAAGRNSPLHF
V: TRBV9; length: 15; D: TRBD1; J: TRBJ1-2; size: -; DNA: TGTGCCAGCAGTATTAAGGACAGGGTCGACTATGGCTACACCTTC; CDR3: CASSIKDRVDYGYTF
V: TRBV7-3; length: 13; D: TRBD1; J: TRBJ1-1; size: -; DNA: TGTGCCAGTCACCGGGACAGAAACACTGAAGCTTTCTTT; CDR3: CASHRDRNTEAFF
V: TRBV28; length: 14; D: TRBD1; J: TRBJ1-2; size: once; DNA: TGTGCCAGCACCCCGGGACAGGTTTCCTATGGCTACACCTTC; CDR3: CASTPGQVSYGYTF
V: TRBV6-1; length: 15; D: TRBD2; J: TRBJ2-1; size: -; DNA: TGTGCCAGCAGCGGGGGACTAGCGGACTACAATGAGCAGTTCTTC; CDR3: CASSGGLADYNEQFF
V: TRBV7-9; length: 16; D: TRBD1; J: TRBJ1-4; size: -; DNA: TGTGCCAGCAGCGCGATACGACAGGGGCGGGATGAAAAACTGTTTTTT; CDR3: CASSAIRQGRDEKLFF
V: TRBV9; length: 14; D: -; J: TRBJ2-3; size: -; DNA: TGTGCCAGCAGCGTAGGCGGGTCCCCAGATACGCAGTATTTT; CDR3: CASSVGGSPDTQYF
V: TRBV27; length: 19; D: TRBD1; J: TRBJ2-7; size: -; DNA: TGTGCCAGCAGTTCCCGGGACAGGGGGCGGACAACCCCCTCCTACGAGCAGTACTTC; CDR3: CASSSRDRGRTTPSYEQYF
V: TRBV25-1; length: 13; D: TRBD1; J: TRBJ1-2; size: -; DNA: TGTGCCAGCAAGGGACAGGGGGCGAATGGCTACACCTTC; CDR3: CASKGQGANGYTF
V: TRBV9; length: 15; D: -; J: TRBJ2-3; size: -; DNA: TGTGCCAGCAGCGTAGGCGGTAGCGGCACAGATACGCAGTATTTT; CDR3: CASSVGGSGTDTQYF
V: TRBV5-1; length: 15; D: TRBD1; J: TRBJ1-4; size: -; DNA: TGCGCCAGCAGCTTGGTTGGACAGGGTGGTGAAAAACTGTTTTTT; CDR3: CASSLVGQGGEKLFF
V: TRBV30; length: 15; D: TRBD1; J: TRBJ1-2; size: -; DNA: TGTGCCTGGAGTGAGGGGACAGGGAAAGGGTATGGCTACACCTTC; CDR3: CAWSEGTGKGYGYTF
V: TRBV7-6; length: 13; D: -; J: TRBJ2-1; size: -; DNA: TGTGCCAGCAGCTTAGGTGGGTCCAGGGTGCAGTTCTTC; CDR3: CASSLGGSRVQFF
V: TRBV19; length: 14; D: -; J: TRBJ1-2; size: -; DNA: TGTGCCAGTAGTATACTCACCAGAAGTCAGGGCTACACCTTC; CDR3: CASSILTRSQGYTF
V: TRBV7-2; length: 11; D: -; J: TRBJ2-1; size: -; DNA: TGTGCCAGCAGCTTCTTCAATGAGCAGTTCTTC; CDR3: CASSFFNEQFF
V: TRBV7-2; length: 13; D: -; J: TRBJ1-2; size: once; DNA: TGTGCCAGCAACTATCCGGGTACCGGGGGCTACACCTTC; CDR3: CASNYPGTGGYTF
V: TRBV4-1; length: 16; D: TRBD1; J: TRBJ1-5; size: -; DNA: TGCGCCAGCAGCCGAACGGGACAGCCCAGCAATCAGCCCCAGCATTTT; CDR3: CASSRTGQPSNQPQHF
V: TRBV6-1; length: 15; D: TRBD2; J: TRBJ2-2; size: -; DNA: TGTGCCAGCAGTGTAGCGGGGATTGACAGCGGGGAGCTGTTTTTT; CDR3: CASSVAGIDSGELFF
V: TRBV9; length: 15; D: -; J: TRBJ1-1; size: -; DNA: TGTGCCAGCAGCGTAGAAGTGGGGGGGAACACTGAAGCTTTCTTT; CDR3: CASSVEVGGNTEAFF
V: TRBV25-1; length: 15; D: -; J: TRBJ2-1; size: -; DNA: TGTGCCAGCAGTAGACGAGGGAGTTCCTACAATGAGCAGTTCTTC; CDR3: CASSRRGSSYNEQFF
V: TRBV9; length: 14; D: -; J: TRBJ1-1; size: once; DNA: TGTGCCAGCATCCTACAAGGGGGGGGGAAAGAAGCTTTCTTT; CDR3: CASILQGGGKEAFF
V: TRBV10-3; length: 14; D: -; J: TRBJ2-2; size: -; DNA: TGTGCCATCAAGGACACTGCTGTCGCCGGGGAGCTGTTTTTT; CDR3: CAIKDTAVAGELFF
V: TRBV4-1; length: 16; D: -; J: TRBJ2-1; size: -; DNA: TGCGCCAGCAGCCGCGGATTAGCGGCCTCCTACAATGAGCAGTTCTTC; CDR3: CASSRGLAASYNEQFF
V: TRBV29-1; length: 16; D: TRBD1; J: TRBJ1-3; size: -; DNA: TGCAGCGTTGCTACGGGACAGGGTCTTGCTGGAAACACCATATATTTT; CDR3: CSVATGQGLAGNTIYF
V: TRBV4-1; length: 17; D: TRBD1; J: TRBJ1-5; size: -; DNA: TGCGCCAGCAGGTCCGGGACAGGGGGCGCCGGCAATCAGCCCCAGCATTTT; CDR3: CASRSGTGGAGNQPQHF